Shown below are 20 T cell receptor beta chains from a single sample sequenced in a study of brain T cells in children with intractable seizures. The data were produced by immunoSEQ multiplex PCR, yet TCRdb's version contains in-frame clones alone and is incomplete. The table has 300,000 to 400,000 clones, over 90% seen once. Time point noted: blood from clinic visit 5 months post-surgery; TSC patient then seizure free. Material: peripheral blood, obtained 4 to 5 months after surgery. The receptors were gathered from a boy in the first two years of life with tuberous sclerosis and intractable seizures.

V gene TRBV9 combines with J gene TRBJ2-7; 10 nucleotides agree with TRBD2. Germline CDR1 and CDR2: SGDLS and YYNGEE. V lost 0 bases, J lost 5 bases, and 2 bases stayed unmatched. CDR3 length: 14 residues. The CDR3 region is CASSVAGTSDEQYF. CDR3 DNA: TGTGCCAGCAGCGTAGCGGGGACTAGCGACGAGCAGTACTTC.

This clone was counted once. The chain joins TRBV30 to TRBJ1-1; D uncertain. The CDR3 consists of 12 residues. Per the germline V gene, CDR1 is GTSNPN and CDR2 is SVGIG (reference sequence). The V and J ends lost 4 bases and 5 bases respectively, with 11 bases between them. CDR3 protein: CAWTPAGTEAFF. CDR3 in DNA: TGTGCCTGGACCCCGGCGGGGACTGAAGCTTTCTTT.

To note about this clone: The same CDR3 is also encoded by other DNA sequences in this sample. This rearrangement joins TRBV30 to TRBJ1-5, with a weak D call TRBD1 (6 bases). Germline V lookup: CDR1 GTSNPN, CDR2 SVGIG (reference sequence). V was clipped by 0 bases and J by 6 bases, with 9 bases between them. The CDR3 has 13 amino acids. The CDR3 reads CAWSVGGGQPQHF. CDR3 nucleotides: TGTGCCTGGAGTGTAGGGGGTGGTCAGCCCCAGCATTTT.

The chain is built from TRBV6-4 and TRBJ1-4; no firm D call. The CDR3 has 15 amino acids. Germline V gives CDR1 MRHNA, CDR2 SNTAGT. V was pared by 0 bases and J by 0 bases, with 5 bases between. CDR3 in amino acids: CASSDSGPTNEKLFF. The CDR3, as DNA: TGTGCCAGCAGTGACTCAGGGCCAACTAATGAAAAACTGTTTTTT.

This clone was detected only once. The chain employs TRBV19 and TRBJ2-3; maybe TRBD1 (6 bases). V was trimmed by 7 bases and J by 0 bases, leaving 11 bases between them. Germline CDR1 reads LNHDA; CDR2 reads SQIVND (reference sequence). The CDR3 has 14 residues. This CDR3 is CASTGQSSTDTQYF. CDR3 in DNA: TGTGCCAGTACCGGACAGAGTAGCACAGATACGCAGTATTTT.

The chain combines TRBV11-3 with TRBJ2-7; 7 positions agree with TRBD2. The germline gives CDR1 SGHNT, CDR2 YENEEA. The CDR3 loop spans 14 amino acids. The J segment lost 3 bases and the V segment lost 5 bases, leaving 7 bases of the junction unmatched. The CDR3 region has the DNA TGTGCCAGCAGCGTCGTTCGCGGGAGCTACGAGCAGTACTTC. Its protein product is CASSVVRGSYEQYF.

This clone was found once. The rearrangement links TRBV28 to TRBJ2-5; D is ambiguous. Germline CDR1 and CDR2: MDHEN and SYDVKM. V dropped 5 bases and J dropped 2 bases, with 18 bases sitting between them. This CDR3 is built from 16 residues. In DNA form, the CDR3 reads TGTGCCAGCAGTCCTGGCGCACGGGCTGTACAAGAGACCCAGTACTTC. This sequence encodes CASSPGARAVQETQYF.

This clone was recorded once. The chain couples TRBV10-3 to TRBJ2-7; 9 nucleotides agree with TRBD1. Trimming at V came to 10 bases and at J to 5 bases, leaving 6 bases not matched to a gene. Germline V gene data show CDR1 as ENHRY and CDR2 as SYGVKD. The CDR3 spans 12 residues. The CDR3: CATRQGGDEQYF. The CDR3 DNA reads TGTGCCACCCGACAGGGGGGCGACGAGCAGTACTTC.

The rearrangement links TRBV9 to TRBJ1-2; D gene ambiguous. Germline V lookup: CDR1 SGDLS, CDR2 YYNGEE. The CDR3 runs to 12 residues. V was clipped by 3 bases and J by 6 bases, with 9 bases between them. CDR3 amino acids: CASSGSWDGYTF. In DNA form, the CDR3 reads TGTGCCAGCAGCGGGTCCTGGGATGGCTACACCTTC.

The genes are TRBV29-1 and TRBJ2-7; D uncertain. The ends were cut back, 6 bases at V and 0 bases at J, with 12 bases in the middle. CDR3 length equals 13 residues. The germline V gene has CDR1 SQVTM and CDR2 ANQGSEA. CDR3 in amino acids: CSVIMTDSYEQYF. CDR3 bases: TGCAGCGTGATTATGACGGACTCCTACGAGCAGTACTTC.

This rearrangement joins TRBV12-3 or TRBV12-4 to TRBJ1-5, with TRBD1 as a possible D gene (5 bases). This CDR3 comprises 13 residues. V shed 3 bases and J shed 8 bases, with 11 bases lying between them. The CDR3 DNA reads TGTGCCAGCAGTTTTGAGGGGATGGAGCCCCAGCATTTT. Protein product: CASSFEGMEPQHF.

The chain employs TRBV5-1 and TRBJ2-2; weak D call: TRBD1 (5 bases). This CDR3 is built from 15 residues. Germline V gene sequence: CDR1 SGHRS, CDR2 YFSETQ. Trimming removed 3 bases from V and 0 bases from J, with 9 bases in between. The CDR3 loop reads CASSSSTANTGELFF. The DNA of the CDR3 is TGCGCCAGCAGCTCGTCGACAGCGAACACCGGGGAGCTGTTTTTT. The variable domain in full, completed from reference TRBV5-1 and TRBJ2-2, reads KAGVTQTPRYLIKTRGQQVTLSCSPISGHRSVSWYQQTPGQGLQFLFEYFSETQRNKGNFPGRFSGRQFSNSRSEMNVSTLELGDSALYLCASSSSTANTGELFFGEGSRLTVL.

Comment on this clone: The sample contains more than one DNA sequence encoding this CDR3. The chain employs TRBV27 and TRBJ2-7, with D uncertain. The length of the CDR3 is 12 residues. The germline CDR1 and CDR2 sequences are MNHEY and SMNVEV (reference sequence). V shed 0 bases and J shed 3 bases, with 3 bases lying between them. The CDR3 protein is CASSLSGYEQYF. DNA of the CDR3: TGTGCCAGCAGTTTATCAGGCTACGAGCAGTACTTC.

This sequence joins TRBV7-3 and TRBJ2-2; D perhaps matches TRBD1 (6 bases). This CDR3 is built from 14 residues. Germline V gives CDR1 SGHTA, CDR2 FQGTGA. V gave up 7 bases and J gave up 1 base, with 10 bases separating them. The CDR3 DNA sequence: TGTGCCAGCACGGACAGCCTGAACACCGGGGAGCTGTTTTTT. It codes for CASTDSLNTGELFF.

Points on this clone: Other DNA sequences in the same sample also yield this CDR3. The chain couples TRBV6-5 to TRBJ1-1; D not certain. This CDR3 comprises 13 residues. V dropped 5 bases and J dropped 1 base, with 8 bases sitting between them. Germline V gene data show CDR1 as MNHEY and CDR2 as SVGAGI. The CDR3: CASSRLENTEAFF. CDR3 coding DNA: TGTGCCAGCAGTCGCTTAGAGAACACTGAAGCTTTCTTT.

This chain connects TRBV6-1 to TRBJ2-5; 7 nucleotides agree with TRBD2. V lost 1 base, J lost 2 bases, and 1 base stayed unmatched. The CDR3 spans 14 residues. The germline CDR1 and CDR2 sequences are MNHNS and SASEGT. The CDR3 region is CASSEGAGQETQYF. Written as DNA, the CDR3 is TGTGCCAGCAGTGAAGGAGCGGGGCAAGAGACCCAGTACTTC.

The gene calls are TRBV7-9 and TRBJ2-5; D may match TRBD1 or TRBD2 (5 bases each). V was trimmed by 2 bases and J by 7 bases, leaving 29 bases between them. CDR1 and CDR2 from the germline V gene are SEHNR and FQNEAQ (reference sequence). The CDR3 is 19 residues long. The CDR3 DNA is TGTGCCAGCAGCTTAACCATCTACCGGGGCCCGGTCGTGAGTGTGACCCAGTACTTC. This translates into CASSLTIYRGPVVSVTQYF.

The chain couples TRBV7-3 to TRBJ1-6; no reliable D call. This CDR3 region has 12 residues. Germline V lookup: CDR1 SGHTA, CDR2 FQGTGA. The V and J ends lost 5 bases and 12 bases respectively, with 11 bases between them. CDR3 loop: CASSEPPGPLHF. The CDR3 DNA sequence: TGTGCCAGCAGCGAGCCCCCGGGACCCCTCCACTTT.

The rearrangement uses TRBV4-1 and TRBJ2-4; D not resolved. V was shortened by 0 bases and J by 8 bases, with 11 bases between the two germline ends. Germline CDR1 is MGHRA and CDR2 is YSYEKL. The CDR3 covers 14 residues. This chain's CDR3 is CASSQDSLKDIQYF. Written as DNA, the CDR3 is TGCGCCAGCAGCCAAGATTCCCTAAAGGACATTCAGTACTTC.

The CDR3 DNA is TGCGCCAGCAGCTGGGCAAGAGCGACGAGCACAGATACGCAGTATTTT. Protein product: CASSWARATSTDTQYF. The chain couples TRBV5-1 to TRBJ2-3, with unresolved D. The CDR3 has 16 residues. Germline CDR1 SGHRS, CDR2 YFSETQ. V lost 3 bases, J lost 0 bases, and 14 bases lay in between.